Following are 17 T cell receptor beta chains from one sample sequenced in a study of post-analysis software for immune sequencing data. The antigens of these receptors remain unknown. TCR beta cDNA libraries included unique molecular identifiers. Each CDR3 protein gets one entry after TCRdb re-called the PCR reads with MiXCR. The sample lists around 500,000 distinct CDR3 sequences, 34% occurring once. Study results and caveats: The five TRBV segments detected at higher frequency in patients than in controls included TRBV5-6, TRBV5-1 and TRBV20-1.

The material sequenced was blood. All receptors come from a girl aged 2-17 years with multiple sclerosis.

The CDR3 region has the DNA TGTGCCAGCAGCCCAGATCCGGACAGGGGCCATGGCTACACCTTC. It is translated as CASSPDPDRGHGYTF. The chain recombines TRBV7-9 with TRBJ1-2; TRBD1 aligns across 9 bases. V dropped 5 bases and J dropped 6; count of bases not matched to a gene: 10. Looked up from germline, CDR1 is SEHNR and CDR2 is FQNEAQ (reference sequence). The CDR3 loop spans 15 amino acids.

The chain couples TRBV12-3 or TRBV12-4 to TRBJ1-1; perhaps TRBD1 as D (6 bases). Trimming took off 6 bases at V and 0 bases at J, with 14 bases between the two ends. CDR3 length: 15 amino acids. Here the CDR3 reads CASSFNGQLNTEAFF. The CDR3 region has the DNA TGTGCCAGCAGCTTTAACGGACAGCTGAACACTGAAGCTTTCTTT.

The CDR3 protein is CASSEVGPDGYEQYF. For the CDR3, the DNA is TGTGCCAGCAGTGAAGTAGGGCCAGATGGCTACGAGCAGTACTTC. V gene TRBV6-1 combines with J gene TRBJ2-7; D gene ambiguous. The CDR3 contains 15 residues. Germline CDR1 MNHNS, CDR2 SASEGT. The germline V and J ends were trimmed by 1 base and 3 bases, with 13 bases remaining between them.

This sequence joins TRBV10-3 and TRBJ2-7, with 8 bases that match TRBD2. Germline V lookup: CDR1 ENHRY, CDR2 SYGVKD. The CDR3 length is 13 residues. J lost 2 bases, V lost 4 bases, and 1 base had no gene match. This CDR3 reads CAISVSGAYEQYF. CDR3 bases: TGTGCCATCAGTGTTAGCGGGGCCTACGAGCAGTACTTC.

CDR3 protein: CASSSSGGPQETQYF. CDR3 nucleotide sequence: TGTGCCAGCAGCTCTAGCGGGGGGCCACAAGAGACCCAGTACTTC. V gene TRBV11-2 combines with J gene TRBJ2-5; TRBD2 aligns across 11 bases. The CDR3 sequence is 15 residues long. V gave up 4 bases and J gave up 2 bases; unmatched junction bases: 3. CDR1 and CDR2 (germline): SGHAT, FQNNGV.

The rearrangement uses TRBV29-1 and TRBJ1-1; D perhaps matches TRBD1 (5 bases). Germline V gives CDR1 SQVTM, CDR2 ANQGSEA. The CDR3 loop spans 11 amino acids. The CDR3, as DNA: TGCAGGGTGATACGGGGCCCGCTAGCTTTCTTT. Its translation: CRVIRGPLAFF.

This clonotype was detected a few times. The rearrangement joins TRBV7-8 to TRBJ2-1; 12 nucleotides align to TRBD2. Trimming cost V 3 bases and J 4 bases; bases outside gene matches: 10. Per germline, CDR1 SGHVS and CDR2 FQNEAQ. This CDR3 region has 18 residues. CDR3 DNA: TGTGCCAGCAGCTTGGAAGCGGGACTAGCGGGTGTTTACAATGAGCAGTTCTTC. Its translation: CASSLEAGLAGVYNEQFF.

This chain links TRBV6-1 with TRBJ2-7; 10 bases are shared with TRBD1. The DNA end favors TRBJ2-5, so the J call may be wrong. Looked up from germline, CDR1 is MNHNS and CDR2 is SASEGT. The CDR3 is 15 residues long. CDR3 in amino acids: CASSATGTGVETQYF. DNA of the CDR3: TGTGCCAGCAGCGCTACCGGGACAGGGGTGGAGACCCAGTACTTC.

The chain has TRBV20-1 and TRBJ2-4, with D possibly TRBD2 on 5 matching bases. V lost 1 base and J 1 base, leaving 14 bases between the germline ends. This CDR3 contains 16 residues. Germline V gene data show CDR1 as DFQATT and CDR2 as SNEGSKA (reference sequence). The CDR3 coding sequence is TGCAGTGCTAGAGTACCCGGGGTAGGGGCCAAAAACATTCAGTACTTC. This gives the protein CSARVPGVGAKNIQYF.

This clonotype appeared a few times. The chain combines TRBV29-1 with TRBJ1-1; D not certain. Per the germline V gene, CDR1 is SQVTM and CDR2 is ANQGSEA. The CDR3 has 11 residues. Trimming pared 3 bases from V and 6 bases from J, leaving 8 bases between. CDR3 bases: TGCAGCGTTGACAATCTGGCTGAAGCTTTCTTT. This translates into CSVDNLAEAFF.

The J gene is TRBJ1-6, the V gene TRBV20-1; 10 positions match TRBD1. V lost 5 bases to trimming and J lost 10 bases; unmatched junction nucleotides: 8. CDR1 DFQATT and CDR2 SNEGSKA come from the germline V gene (reference sequence). The CDR3 extends over 14 amino acids. DNA for the CDR3: TGCAGTGCTGGAAGACCGGGACAGGGGTCACCCCTCCACTTT. Its translation is CSAGRPGQGSPLHF.

V is TRBV15 and J is TRBJ2-5; D is perhaps TRBD1 or TRBD2 (5 bases each). The CDR3 loop spans 17 amino acids. Trimming removed 4 bases from V and 2 bases from J, with 20 bases in between. Germline CDR1 and CDR2: LNHNV and YYDKDF (reference sequence). The CDR3 bases are TGTGCCACCAGCACAGGGACGTCTGAGGGATTACAAGAGACCCAGTACTTC. Translated, it gives CATSTGTSEGLQETQYF.

This clonotype was observed a few times. The chain has TRBV6-5 and TRBJ1-5, with D perhaps TRBD1 (6 bases). Trimming cost V 0 bases and J 8 bases, with 11 bases left between them. Germline V gene sequence: CDR1 MNHEY, CDR2 SVGAGI. The CDR3 contains 14 residues. CDR3 protein: CASSYSRTGKPQHF. The DNA of the CDR3 is TGTGCCAGCAGTTACTCTAGAACAGGGAAGCCCCAGCATTTT.

This clonotype showed up just a few times. The chain couples TRBV27 to TRBJ2-7; unclear D gene. V shed 1 base and J shed 0 bases, with 13 bases lying between them. In germline, CDR1 is MNHEY, CDR2 SMNVEV (reference sequence). The CDR3 contains 16 residues. The CDR3 spells CASSLFAQSSSYEQYF. The CDR3 DNA sequence: TGTGCCAGCAGTTTATTCGCGCAATCGAGCTCCTACGAGCAGTACTTC.

In this sample, this clonotype turned up a few times. V usage is TRBV7-3 and J usage is TRBJ2-2; no definite D call. With 5 bases removed from V and 4 bases from J, the gap between germline ends came to 20 bases. The V gene's germline CDR1 is SGHTA and CDR2 FQGTGA. The CDR3 has 17 residues. The CDR3 DNA reads as TGTGCCAGCAGCCCAACCCCGCAACAGACCCTCACCGGGGAGCTGTTTTTT. Its protein is CASSPTPQQTLTGELFF.

V is TRBV2 and J is TRBJ2-3; D not resolved. Germline V gene lookup returns CDR1 SNHLY and CDR2 FYNNEI. Trimming left V 4 bases short and J 2 bases short, with 13 bases between. The CDR3 consists of 15 residues. The CDR3 is CASSVELRVTDTQYF. The CDR3 nucleotides are TGTGCCAGCAGTGTCGAGTTGCGTGTCACAGATACGCAGTATTTT.

Only a few counts were recorded for this clonotype. This chain connects TRBV5-1 to TRBJ2-5, with 9 positions matching TRBD1. Trimming took 4 bases from V and 11 from J; bases not matched to a gene: 12. The germline CDR1 and CDR2 sequences are SGHRS and YFSETQ. The CDR3 runs to 14 residues. The CDR3 loop reads CASSLRTGVREQYF. CDR3 sequence (DNA): TGCGCCAGCAGCCTGCGGACAGGGGTCAGGGAGCAGTACTTC.